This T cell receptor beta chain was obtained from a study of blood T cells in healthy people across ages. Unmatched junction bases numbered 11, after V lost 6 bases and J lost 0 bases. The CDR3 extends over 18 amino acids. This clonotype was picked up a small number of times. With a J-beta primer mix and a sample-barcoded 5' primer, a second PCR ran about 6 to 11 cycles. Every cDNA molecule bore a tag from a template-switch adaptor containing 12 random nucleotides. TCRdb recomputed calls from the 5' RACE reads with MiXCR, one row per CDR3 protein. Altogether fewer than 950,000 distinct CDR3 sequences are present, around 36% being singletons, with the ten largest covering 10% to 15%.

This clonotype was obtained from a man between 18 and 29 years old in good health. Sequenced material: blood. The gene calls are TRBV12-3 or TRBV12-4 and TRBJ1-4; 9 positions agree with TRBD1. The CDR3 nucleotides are TGTGCCAGCAGAGTATCCCGGGACAGGGCCCCAACTAATGAAAAACTGTTTTTT. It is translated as CASRVSRDRAPTNEKLFF.